One TCR beta chain is described in this entry. The sample comes from a study of blood T cell repertoires in COVID-19. At the level of the study: T cells, B-cell-depleted T cells, or PBMCs provided the cDNA or gDNA that served as material.

Profiled with immunoSEQ multiplex PCR; TCRdb holds only in-frame clones, not every one. The sample carries some 64,000 clones, 70% to 90% recorded once. Trimming removed 0 bases from V and 2 bases from J; junction bases left unmatched: 4. The CDR3 covers 15 residues. Germline CDR1 is SGHKS and CDR2 is YYEKEE (reference sequence). The sequenced sample was peripheral blood. The clonotype was recovered from a man aged 70-80 years with acute or convalescent COVID-19. This chain uses TRBV5-5 with TRBJ1-2; 7 nucleotides agree with TRBD1. In DNA form, the CDR3 reads TGTGCCAGCAGCTTGGCCCTGACAGGGAACTATGGCTACACCTTC. Translating gives CASSLALTGNYGYTF. Using reference TRBV5-5 and TRBJ1-2 for the parts outside the CDR3, the full variable domain is DAGVTQSPTHLIKTRGQQVTLRCSPISGHKSVSWYQQVLGQGPQFIFQYYEKEERGRGNFPDRFSARQFPNYSSELNVNALLLGDSALYLCASSLALTGNYGYTFGSGTRLTVV.